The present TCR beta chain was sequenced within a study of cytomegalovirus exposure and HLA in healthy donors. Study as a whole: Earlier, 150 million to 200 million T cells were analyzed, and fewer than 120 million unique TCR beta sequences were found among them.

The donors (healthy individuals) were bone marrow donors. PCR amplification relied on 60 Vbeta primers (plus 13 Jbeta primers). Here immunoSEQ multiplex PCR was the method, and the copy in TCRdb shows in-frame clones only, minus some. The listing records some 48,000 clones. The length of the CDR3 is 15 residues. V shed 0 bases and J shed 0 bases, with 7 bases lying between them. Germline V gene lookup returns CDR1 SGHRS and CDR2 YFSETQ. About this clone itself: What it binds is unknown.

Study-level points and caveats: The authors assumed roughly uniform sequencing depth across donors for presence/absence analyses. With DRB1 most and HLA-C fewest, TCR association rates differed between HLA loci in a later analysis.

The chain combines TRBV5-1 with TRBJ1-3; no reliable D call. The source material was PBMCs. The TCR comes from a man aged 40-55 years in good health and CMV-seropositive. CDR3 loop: CASSLDRNSGNTIYF. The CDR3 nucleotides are TGCGCCAGCAGCTTGGACAGAAACTCTGGAAACACCATATATTTT.